This TCR beta chain emerged from a study of cytomegalovirus exposure and HLA in healthy donors. This CDR3 is built from 12 residues. Germline CDR1 and CDR2: SGHDT and YYEEEE. After removal of 3 bases from V and 7 bases from J, the junction contained 1 base not matched to a gene. This clone was seen only a few times. Libraries were prepared by immunoSEQ multiplex PCR; TCRdb keeps only in-frame clonotypes and omits some of them. The sample lists some 110,000 clones; 70% to 90% were seen once. The chain recombines TRBV5-6 with TRBJ1-3; 7 bases map to TRBD1. Sequenced sample: PBMCs. The receptor was isolated from a man between 18 and 35 years old in good health and CMV-seronegative. CDR3 loop: CASSYRGNTIYF. The CDR3, as DNA: TGTGCCAGCAGCTACAGGGGTAACACCATATATTTT.